The 30 T cell receptor beta chains presented below share a single source sample, sequenced in a study of OX40 agonist ivuxolimab in advanced cancers. Clones were read by immunoSEQ multiplex PCR, and TCRdb kept only the in-frame ones, dropping some. The table records over 10,000 clones, approximately 80% of them present only once. Sequencing was performed on CD4+ or CD8+ T cells sorted from blood, taken in a trial of the OX40 agonist ivuxolimab. Receptors were obtained from an adult with an advanced solid tumor such as melanoma, head and neck, liver or kidney cancer.

This chain connects TRBV4-3 to TRBJ2-2; 8 bases match TRBD2. With V trimmed by 3 bases and J by 5 bases, 5 bases remained unmatched. The length of the CDR3 is 15 residues. The V gene's germline CDR1 is LGHNA and CDR2 YSLEER. The DNA for the CDR3 is TGCGCCAGCAGCCATACTAGCGGTATAACCGGGGAGCTGTTTTTT. Translating gives CASSHTSGITGELFF.

The chain couples TRBV6-4 to TRBJ2-3; TRBD2 matches at 8 bases. Germline V CDR1 and CDR2: MRHNA, SNTAGT. CDR3 length equals 13 residues. The V gene end was trimmed by 2 bases and the J gene end by 5 bases; junction bases not matched to a gene: 0. The CDR3: CASSDSGRDTQYF. DNA of the CDR3: TGTGCCAGCAGTGACAGCGGGAGAGATACGCAGTATTTT.

This chain joins TRBV29-1 and TRBJ1-2, with D possibly being TRBD1 (6 bases). The ends were cut back, 0 bases at V and 4 bases at J, with 18 bases in the middle. Germline loops: CDR1 SQVTM, CDR2 ANQGSEA. CDR3 length: 16 amino acids. CDR3 DNA: TGCAGCGTTGAAGATCCGAATCTTACAGGGAGCTATGGCTACACCTTC. This codes for CSVEDPNLTGSYGYTF.

The J gene is TRBJ2-2, the V gene TRBV6-5; no reliable D call. The V gene lost 5 bases and the J gene lost 4 bases, with 2 bases spanning the gap. There are 11 residues in the CDR3. Germline-derived CDR1 and CDR2 are MNHEY and SVGAGI. CDR3 nucleotide sequence: TGTGCCAGCAGTATCACCGGGGAGCTGTTTTTT. This translates into CASSITGELFF.

V and J are TRBV5-5 and TRBJ2-7, with no clear D. Germline CDR1 reads SGHKS; CDR2 reads YYEKEE (reference sequence). The CDR3 covers 11 residues. The V end lost 1 base, the J end lost 5 bases, and 4 bases lay between the germline ends. This CDR3 is CASSLLHEQYF. The CDR3 region has the DNA TGTGCCAGCAGCTTGTTACACGAGCAGTACTTC.

The genes are TRBV4-2 and TRBJ2-1; D may correspond to TRBD1 or TRBD2 (5 bases each). The V gene's germline CDR1 is LGHNA and CDR2 YNFKEQ. This CDR3 has 16 amino acids. With 3 bases removed from V and 4 bases from J, the gap between germline ends came to 16 bases. CDR3 loop: CASSHARGTTYNEQFF. CDR3 nucleotide sequence: TGTGCCAGCAGCCACGCTAGAGGGACCACTTACAATGAGCAGTTCTTC.

This chain links TRBV19 with TRBJ1-6; D ambiguous. Germline CDR1 reads LNHDA; CDR2 reads SQIVND (reference sequence). The CDR3 is made up of 17 amino acids. Between the trimmed V and J ends, which lost 3 bases and 0 bases, there was a span of 12 bases. The CDR3 region is CASSIVSGSSYNSPLHF. The CDR3 DNA sequence: TGTGCCAGTAGTATTGTATCGGGGAGCTCCTATAATTCACCCCTCCACTTT.

The chain joins TRBV5-1 to TRBJ2-2; 8 nucleotides agree with TRBD1. The trim removed 4 bases at V and 6 bases at J, leaving 11 bases unmatched. In germline, CDR1 is SGHRS, CDR2 YFSETQ. CDR3 size: 16 residues. CDR3 in amino acids: CASSALTGTGPGELFF. CDR3 bases: TGCGCCAGCAGCGCACTCACCGGGACAGGACCCGGGGAGCTGTTTTTT.

The chain uses TRBV28 and TRBJ1-4; D possibly corresponds to TRBD1 (5 bases). Germline V gene sequence: CDR1 MDHEN, CDR2 SYDVKM. The CDR3 contains 15 residues. Between the trimmed V and J ends, which lost 5 bases and 7 bases, there was a span of 17 bases. CDR3 region: CASSRSQDGAEKLFF. The CDR3 DNA reads TGTGCCAGCAGTCGATCACAGGACGGGGCTGAAAAACTGTTTTTT.

The chain couples TRBV27 to TRBJ2-7, with no clear D. With 3 bases removed from V and 6 bases from J, the gap between germline ends came to 18 bases. Germline-derived CDR1 and CDR2 are MNHEY and SMNVEV (reference sequence). The CDR3 runs 15 residues. The CDR3 sequence: CASSFLPHSFGEQYF. DNA for the CDR3: TGTGCCAGCAGTTTCCTCCCGCACTCCTTCGGCGAGCAGTACTTC.

The chain has TRBV19 and TRBJ2-7, with D unclear. V lost 9 bases and J lost 3, with 21 bases in between. This CDR3 has 15 residues. The germline gives CDR1 LNHDA, CDR2 SQIVND (reference sequence). The CDR3, as DNA: TGTGCCAGCAGTCTTTTTCGGGCCTCCTTCTACGAGCAGTACTTC. It codes for CASSLFRASFYEQYF. Combining the CDR3 with reference TRBV19 and TRBJ2-7 gives the whole variable domain DGGITQSPKYLFRKEGQNVTLSCEQNLNHDAMYWYRQDPGQGLRLIYYSQIVNDFQKGDIAEGYSVSREKKESFPLTVTSAQKNPTAFYLCASSLFRASFYEQYFGPGTRLTVT.

This chain uses TRBV5-1 with TRBJ2-3, with 7 bases that match TRBD2. With V trimmed by 4 bases and J by 6 bases, 17 bases remained unmatched. Germline V lookup: CDR1 SGHRS, CDR2 YFSETQ. This CDR3 has 17 residues. CDR3: CASSTGLGLFFQDTQYF. The CDR3 DNA sequence: TGCGCCAGCAGCACCGGACTAGGTTTGTTTTTTCAGGATACGCAGTATTTT. The full variable domain, rest sourced from reference TRBV5-1 and TRBJ2-3, is KAGVTQTPRYLIKTRGQQVTLSCSPISGHRSVSWYQQTPGQGLQFLFEYFSETQRNKGNFPGRFSGRQFSNSRSEMNVSTLELGDSALYLCASSTGLGLFFQDTQYFGPGTRLTVL.

The chain joins TRBV6-1 to TRBJ2-7, with a possible D match to TRBD2 (6 bases). The germline V gene encodes CDR1 MNHNS and CDR2 SASEGT. The CDR3 totals 13 residues. V lost 5 bases to trimming and J lost 4 bases, with 12 bases between them. As DNA, the CDR3 is TGTGCCAGCAGTAGCGGGTGGGTATACGAGCAGTACTTC. The encoded protein is CASSSGWVYEQYF.

The V and J genes are TRBV19 and TRBJ1-1; TRBD1 is a possible D gene (5 bases). V gave up 6 bases and J gave up 6 bases, with 14 bases separating them. The CDR3 sequence is 13 residues long. Per germline, CDR1 LNHDA and CDR2 SQIVND (reference sequence). DNA of the CDR3: TGTGCCAGTAGCCACGGGGCAGCCGCTGAAGCTTTCTTT. Protein product: CASSHGAAAEAFF.

The V gene is TRBV4-3, the J gene TRBJ1-1; 7 positions match TRBD1. CDR1 and CDR2 from the germline V gene are LGHNA and YSLEER. The CDR3 is 14 residues long. V dropped 4 bases and J dropped 1; count of bases not matched to a gene: 3. The CDR3 DNA reads as TGCGCCAGCAGCCCAGGGACAGCGAACACTGAAGCTTTCTTT. Translating gives CASSPGTANTEAFF.

With respect to this clone: A far larger clone is one nucleotide away, so this likely arose from a read error. Other DNA sequences from this sample encode an identical CDR3 as well. J is TRBJ1-3 and V is TRBV5-1; D unresolved. With 2 bases removed from V and 2 bases from J, the gap between germline ends came to 8 bases. Germline CDR1 reads SGHRS; CDR2 reads YFSETQ. The CDR3 sequence is 14 residues long. CDR3 sequence (DNA): TGCGCCAGCAGCTTTCGTGGGGCTGGAAACACCATATATTTT. The encoded protein is CASSFRGAGNTIYF.

V usage is TRBV1 and J usage is TRBJ1-2; TRBD1 was called by the table and not checked on the DNA. TRBV1 is listed as a pseudogene. The CDR3 loop spans 16 amino acids. CDR3 region: CTSSQGGQGRSYGYTF. CDR3 DNA sequence: TGCACCAGCAGCCAAGGGGGACAGGGCCGTTCCTATGGCTACACCTTC.

The table lists this clone with a count of one. V and J are TRBV7-9 and TRBJ2-1; 11 bases match TRBD2. Per germline, CDR1 SEHNR and CDR2 FQNEAQ (reference sequence). The CDR3 contains 16 residues. V gave up 4 bases and J gave up 1 base; unmatched junction bases: 3. The DNA for the CDR3 is TGTGCCAGCAGCTCCGGACTAGCGGGTTCCTACAATGAGCAGTTCTTC. Translating gives CASSSGLAGSYNEQFF.

The rearrangement links TRBV5-4 to TRBJ1-1; no reliable D call. The CDR3 runs to 15 residues. V was clipped by 4 bases and J by 0 bases, with 13 bases between them. CDR1 and CDR2 (germline): SGHNT, YYREEE (reference sequence). CDR3 sequence (DNA): TGTGCCAGCAGCCCTCAGTGGGCCATGAACACTGAAGCTTTCTTT. This translates into CASSPQWAMNTEAFF. Combining the CDR3 with reference TRBV5-4 and TRBJ1-1 gives the whole variable domain ETGVTQSPTHLIKTRGQQVTLRCSSQSGHNTVSWYQQALGQGPQFIFQYYREEENGRGNFPPRFSGLQFPNYSSELNVNALELDDSALYLCASSPQWAMNTEAFFGQGTRLTVV.

This clone qualifies as medium-sized. The chain recombines TRBV19 with TRBJ1-1; D gene ambiguous. Trimming took 5 bases from V and 0 from J, leaving 10 bases between them. This CDR3 is 14 amino acids long. Germline values: CDR1 LNHDA, CDR2 SQIVND (reference sequence). The CDR3 bases are TGTGCCAGTAGTGTCCAGACGGTGAACACTGAAGCTTTCTTT. Protein product: CASSVQTVNTEAFF.

The V and J genes are TRBV5-5 and TRBJ2-7; no reliable D call. The CDR3 spans 15 residues. Trimming left V 3 bases short and J 2 bases short, with 15 bases between. Germline CDR1 and CDR2: SGHKS and YYEKEE (reference sequence). Written as DNA, the CDR3 is TGTGCCAGCAGCTCAACGCTAAATGGGGCCTACGAGCAGTACTTC. Translated, it gives CASSSTLNGAYEQYF.

The CDR3 bases are TGCGCCAGCAGTGAGTCCCGCCGGGGTCCCTACAATGAGCAGTTCTTC. Translating it yields CASSESRRGPYNEQFF. The J gene is TRBJ2-1, the V gene TRBV10-1, with D tentatively TRBD2 (5 bases). CDR3 length equals 16 residues. Germline lookup yields CDR1 WNHNN and CDR2 SYGVQD (reference sequence). Trimming removed 0 bases from V and 2 bases from J, with 11 bases in between.

This chain connects TRBV27 to TRBJ2-1; 8 bases align to TRBD2. The CDR3 totals 17 residues. CDR1 MNHEY and CDR2 SMNVEV come from the germline V gene (reference sequence). V lost 4 bases and J lost 8; bases outside the gene matches: 16. The CDR3 loop is CASSYTWTSLFFDEQFF. CDR3 nucleotides: TGTGCCAGCAGTTACACCTGGACTAGCCTATTTTTCGATGAGCAGTTCTTC.

V gene TRBV5-6 combines with J gene TRBJ1-2; D may be TRBD1 (5 bases). V dropped 1 base and J dropped 8 bases, with 15 bases sitting between them. Looked up from germline, CDR1 is SGHDT and CDR2 is YYEEEE. This CDR3 has 14 residues. The CDR3 bases are TGTGCCAGCAGCTTGTGGGAGGGGATCCACGGCTACACCTTC. It translates to CASSLWEGIHGYTF.

J is TRBJ1-2 and V is TRBV28; the D is unclear. Trimming shortened V by 5 bases and J by 4 bases, and 23 bases separated the two germline ends. From germline, CDR1 is MDHEN and CDR2 SYDVKM. The length of the CDR3 is 17 residues. CDR3 amino acids: CASSREPSDRPLYGYTF. In DNA form, the CDR3 reads TGTGCCAGCAGTCGTGAGCCGAGCGACCGACCGCTCTATGGCTACACCTTC.

This clone was recorded once. The V and J genes are TRBV19 and TRBJ1-5; no definite D call. The CDR3 length is 15 residues. Trimming pared 5 bases from V and 6 bases from J, leaving 17 bases between. In germline, CDR1 is LNHDA, CDR2 SQIVND (reference sequence). The CDR3 nucleotides are TGTGCCAGTAGTGCCTCCTTGTCAGCGGGTCAGCCCCAGCATTTT. It encodes CASSASLSAGQPQHF.

The DNA of the CDR3 is TGTGCCACTTCATTACGAACCTCCTACGAGCAGTACTTC. Its translation: CATSLRTSYEQYF. The chain uses TRBV7-9 and TRBJ2-7; D not resolved. V lost 10 bases and J 0 bases, leaving 13 bases between the germline ends. CDR1 is SEHNR, CDR2 FQNEAQ, per germline (reference sequence). The CDR3 runs 13 residues. The variable domain in full, completed from reference TRBV7-9 and TRBJ2-7, reads DTGVSQNPRHKITKRGQNVTFRCDPISEHNRLYWYRQTLGQGPEFLTYFQNEAQLEKSRLLSDRFSAERPKGSFSTLEIQRTEQGDSAMYLCATSLRTSYEQYFGPGTRLTVT.

The CDR3 nucleotides are TGTGCCATCAGGTCCAATCGGGAGCAGTACTTC. Its protein product is CAIRSNREQYF. This sequence joins TRBV10-3 and TRBJ2-7; D gene ambiguous. The CDR3 totals 11 residues. CDR1 ENHRY and CDR2 SYGVKD come from the germline V gene. The ends were cut back, 6 bases at V and 7 bases at J, with 10 bases in the middle.

This rearrangement joins TRBV30 to TRBJ2-7, with TRBD1 matching over 10 bases. The CDR3 length is 14 residues. With 3 bases clipped from V and 5 bases from J, the junction kept 7 bases outside the gene matches. Germline CDR1 GTSNPN, CDR2 SVGIG (reference sequence). The CDR3 region has the DNA TGTGCCTGGAGCACCGGGACAGGGGTCGACGAGCAGTACTTC. Amino acids: CAWSTGTGVDEQYF.

This chain uses TRBV11-2 with TRBJ2-4, with D unclear. V lost 1 base, J lost 5 bases, and 12 bases lay in between. There are 15 residues in the CDR3. Germline lookup yields CDR1 SGHAT and CDR2 FQNNGV. CDR3 DNA sequence: TGTGCCAGCAGCTTAGGTAACCTACGACAAAACATTCAGTACTTC. It encodes CASSLGNLRQNIQYF.